The 29 T cell receptor beta chains in this list originate from one sample, sequenced in a study of Tregs in tolerant kidney transplant recipients. The method was immunoSEQ multiplex PCR; TCRdb's version includes in-frame clones alone and lacks a portion of them. The sample table sets out roughly 48,000 clones. The specimen comprised CD4+ T cells from blood, sampled before the transplant. The receptors shown here come from a human donor who received a combined kidney and bone marrow transplant.

For this clone: Read data end 3 residues before the CDR3 end; the end is taken from the germline J gene. The V call is TRBV19, the J call TRBJ1-5; 8 nucleotides match TRBD1. Germline V gives CDR1 LNHDA, CDR2 SQIVND (reference sequence). The CDR3 contains 16 residues. The V gene end was trimmed by 3 bases and the J gene end by 3 bases; junction bases not matched to a gene: 7. This CDR3 reads CASSMPRGQDNQPQHF. CDR3 DNA (partial): TGTGCCAGTAGTATGCCAAGGGGACAGGACAATCAGCCC. The complete variable domain, with remaining parts taken from reference TRBV19 and TRBJ1-5, reads DGGITQSPKYLFRKEGQNVTLSCEQNLNHDAMYWYRQDPGQGLRLIYYSQIVNDFQKGDIAEGYSVSREKKESFPLTVTSAQKNPTAFYLCASSMPRGQDNQPQHFGDGTRLSIL.

With respect to this clone: The CDR3 end is not reached by the read, which stops 3 residues before it; the germline J gene fills it in. This chain uses TRBV7-2 with TRBJ2-7; D ambiguous. V lost 3 bases to trimming and J lost 0 bases, with 9 bases between them. The CDR3 spans 14 residues. CDR1 is SGHTA, CDR2 FQGNSA, per germline. CDR3: CASSFGGDSYEQYF. Partial CDR3 DNA: TGTGCCAGCAGCTTCGGCGGAGACTCCTACGAG.

With regard to this clone: The read ends 3 residues early relative to the CDR3; the germline J gene fills the gap. V usage is TRBV7-2 and J usage is TRBJ2-1; D perhaps matches TRBD2 (5 bases). The V gene lost 3 bases and the J gene lost 2 bases, with 11 bases spanning the gap. Germline CDR1 reads SGHTA; CDR2 reads FQGNSA. The CDR3 is made up of 15 amino acids. The CDR3 bases that were read are TGTGCCAGCAGCTTCGGAGCGGCCGCCTACAATGAG. Protein: CASSFGAAAYNE. The whole CDR3 sequence reads CASSFGAAAYNEQFF.

As regards this clone: The sequence runs out 3 residues before the end of the CDR3; the remainder is reconstructed from the germline J gene. The rearrangement links TRBV19 to TRBJ2-4; 10 nucleotides line up with TRBD1. With 4 bases clipped from V and 7 bases from J, the junction kept 10 bases outside the gene matches. Germline values: CDR1 LNHDA, CDR2 SQIVND (reference sequence). This CDR3 contains 16 residues. The covered CDR3 bases are TGTGCCAGTAGTACCGCAGGGACAGGGGCTTGGAACATT. Its protein is CASSTAGTGAWNI. The full CDR3 is CASSTAGTGAWNIQYF.

Concerning this clone: The CDR3 end lies 3 residues beyond the end of the read and is filled in from the germline J gene. This sequence joins TRBV19 and TRBJ1-1; TRBD1 matches 9 bases. Germline V gene sequence: CDR1 LNHDA, CDR2 SQIVND (reference sequence). CDR3 length: 15 residues. Germline trimming cut 4 bases from V and 6 bases from J; bases unmatched to any gene: 9. This CDR3 reads CASSRKGQGIPEAFF. Partial CDR3 DNA: TGTGCCAGTAGTAGGAAGGGACAGGGCATTCCTGAA.

A remark on this clone: The read gets to within 3 residues of the CDR3 end, and the germline J gene fills in the rest. The V gene is TRBV5-6, the J gene TRBJ2-5, with 14 positions matching TRBD2. The CDR3 length is 15 residues. Germline V CDR1 and CDR2: SGHDT, YYEEEE. With V trimmed by 6 bases and J by 4 bases, 5 bases remained unmatched. The sequenced CDR3 bases are TGTGCCAGCACCCGACTAGCGGGAGGGGCAGAGACC. Translated, it gives CASTRLAGGAET. The complete CDR3 protein is CASTRLAGGAETQYF.

On this clone: The read falls 3 residues short of the CDR3 end, and the missing part is taken from the germline J gene. The chain combines TRBV7-2 with TRBJ1-1; TRBD1 matches 8 bases. The CDR3 is made up of 14 amino acids. V was clipped by 5 bases and J by 4 bases; unmatched bases: 6. Germline V gene sequence: CDR1 SGHTA, CDR2 FQGNSA. This CDR3 is CASSRDRGGTEAFF. The sequenced CDR3 bases are TGTGCCAGCAGCAGAGACAGGGGAGGCACTGAA.

On this clone: Read data end 3 residues before the CDR3 end; the end is taken from the germline J gene. The chain couples TRBV7-2 to TRBJ2-5, with 9 bases lining up with TRBD2. The CDR3 totals 14 residues. V trimming: 5 bases; J trimming: 4 bases; junction bases outside the gene matches: 5. The germline V gene encodes CDR1 SGHTA and CDR2 FQGNSA. This CDR3 reads CASSQQAGGETQYF. CDR3 DNA (partial): TGTGCCAGCAGCCAACAAGCGGGAGGAGAGACC.

As to this clone: The sequenced fragment ends 3 residues before the CDR3 boundary, so the rest is inferred from the germline J gene. This sequence joins TRBV11-2 and TRBJ2-7, with TRBD1 as a possible D gene (5 bases). This CDR3 spans 15 amino acids. Deletions cut 0 bases from V and 2 bases from J, with 11 bases between. CDR1 SGHAT and CDR2 FQNNGV come from the germline V gene. CDR3: CASSLDGAGPYEQYF. The part of the CDR3 DNA that was read is TGTGCCAGCAGCTTAGATGGGGCAGGGCCCTACGAG.

Regarding this clone: From the germline J gene comes the end of the CDR3, since the read stops 3 residues before it. This chain links TRBV2 with TRBJ2-6, with a tentative D call TRBD2 (5 bases). Germline values: CDR1 SNHLY, CDR2 FYNNEI. The CDR3 totals 15 residues. V lost 4 bases and J lost 3, with 10 bases in between. The DNA read from the CDR3 is TGTGCCAGCAGTGCCTTAGAGGGTGGGGCCAACGTC. Amino acids: CASSALEGGANV. In full, the CDR3 is CASSALEGGANVLTF. The full variable domain, in which reference TRBV2 and TRBJ2-6 provide the parts outside the CDR3, is EPEVTQTPSHQVTQMGQEVILRCVPISNHLYFYWYRQILGQKVEFLVSFYNNEISEKSEIFDDQFSVERPDGSNFTLKIRSTKLEDSAMYFCASSALEGGANVLTFGAGSRLTVL.

Regarding this clone: Within the sample, other DNA sequences also encode this same CDR3. CDR3 bases read: TGTGCCAGCAGCTCGGGACAGGGATACAATGAG. The encoded protein is CASSSGQGYNE. The whole CDR3 protein reads CASSSGQGYNEQFF. V usage is TRBV7-6 and J usage is TRBJ2-1; TRBD1 matches at 9 bases. The read stops 3 residues short of the end of the CDR3; the missing end is completed from the germline J gene. CDR3 length equals 14 residues. From germline, CDR1 is SGHVS and CDR2 FNYEAQ. V was clipped by 4 bases and J by 4 bases; unmatched bases: 2.

For this clone: Read sequence stops 3 residues before the CDR3 end, and the germline J gene provides the missing end. The chain links TRBV5-1 to TRBJ2-1, with 15 nucleotides matching TRBD2. The CDR3 is 15 amino acids. J was trimmed by 8 bases and V by 4 bases; bases with no gene match: 4. Germline V gives CDR1 SGHRS, CDR2 YFSETQ. Here the CDR3 reads CASSTGLAGGYEQFF. CDR3 DNA, as far as it was read: TGCGCCAGCAGCACGGGACTAGCGGGAGGCTATGAG.

As regards this clone: The read comes to an end 3 residues before the CDR3 does, leaving the germline J gene to fill in the end. This chain connects TRBV20-1 to TRBJ2-7; weak D call: TRBD1 (6 bases). Looked up from germline, CDR1 is DFQATT and CDR2 is SNEGSKA (reference sequence). The CDR3 length is 13 residues. V shed 3 bases and J shed 2 bases, with 11 bases lying between them. The sequenced CDR3 bases are TGCAGTGCTAGGGAAACAGGGACCTACGAG. This translates into CSARETGTYE. In full, the CDR3 reads CSARETGTYEQYF.

With regard to this clone: The read comes to an end 3 residues before the CDR3 does, leaving the germline J gene to fill in the end. The rearrangement links TRBV20-1 to TRBJ1-4, with 8 bases fitting TRBD1. Losses at the gene ends were 6 bases for V and 8 bases for J; bases not matched to a gene: 8. This CDR3 is built from 13 residues. The germline V gene encodes CDR1 DFQATT and CDR2 SNEGSKA (reference sequence). The CDR3 bases that were read are TGCAGTGCCATAGGACAGGGTGAGGAAAAA. Encoded protein: CSAIGQGEEK. The full CDR3 sequence reads CSAIGQGEEKLFF.

CDR3 sequence: CASSLQNTGELFF. The DNA read from the CDR3 is TGTGCCAGCAGCTTACAGAACACCGGGGAG. The chain employs TRBV5-6 and TRBJ2-2, with D uncertain. The CDR3 end lies 3 residues beyond the end of the read and is filled in from the germline J gene. CDR3 size: 13 residues. Trimming pared 2 bases from V and 1 base from J, leaving 3 bases between. Germline CDR1 and CDR2: SGHDT and YYEEEE.

A remark on this clone: The read ends 3 residues before the CDR3 terminus; that terminus is restored from the germline J gene. The J gene is TRBJ1-6, the V gene TRBV5-1, with a possible D match to TRBD1 (5 bases). V gave up 5 bases and J gave up 5 bases, with 8 bases separating them. This CDR3 spans 13 amino acids. Germline loops: CDR1 SGHRS, CDR2 YFSETQ. The CDR3 bases that were read are TGCGCCAGCAGGACAGCAGATAATTCACCC. This gives the protein CASRTADNSP. The full-length CDR3 reads as CASRTADNSPLHF.

About this clone: The missing CDR3 end, 3 residues past where the read stops, is filled in from the germline J gene. The chain uses TRBV2 and TRBJ2-7, with a tentative D call TRBD1 (6 bases). Looked up from germline, CDR1 is SNHLY and CDR2 is FYNNEI. The CDR3 is made up of 13 amino acids. Trimming stripped 6 bases from V and 4 bases from J, with 13 bases between. This chain's CDR3 is CASSRDRLYEQYF. CDR3 bases read: TGTGCCAGCAGCCGCGACAGGTTATACGAG. Complete variable domain (other parts from reference TRBV2 and TRBJ2-7): EPEVTQTPSHQVTQMGQEVILRCVPISNHLYFYWYRQILGQKVEFLVSFYNNEISEKSEIFDDQFSVERPDGSNFTLKIRSTKLEDSAMYFCASSRDRLYEQYFGPGTRLTVT.

Concerning this clone itself: The CDR3 end falls 3 residues outside the read, so it is completed with the germline J gene. The chain links TRBV20-1 to TRBJ2-1, with 9 bases aligning to TRBD2. CDR1 is DFQATT, CDR2 SNEGSKA, per germline (reference sequence). V trimming: 5 bases; J trimming: 2 bases; junction bases outside the gene matches: 4. This CDR3 is 14 amino acids long. The CDR3: CSALSGGTYNEQFF. Incomplete CDR3 DNA: TGCAGTGCTTTAAGCGGGGGGACCTACAATGAG.

The CDR3 here is CASSYQGGTQYF. CDR3 bases read: TGCGCCAGCAGTTATCAGGGCGGTACG. The chain is built from TRBV5-1 and TRBJ2-3, with D perhaps TRBD1 (5 bases). The read terminates 3 residues ahead of where the CDR3 ends, so the germline J gene completes it. The V gene's germline CDR1 is SGHRS and CDR2 YFSETQ. This CDR3 comprises 12 residues. The V and J ends lost 5 bases and 8 bases respectively, with 12 bases between them.

Points on this clone: The read terminates 3 residues ahead of where the CDR3 ends, so the germline J gene completes it. The chain links TRBV7-2 to TRBJ1-5; D perhaps matches TRBD1 (6 bases). The V end was cut by 1 base, the J end by 7 bases, with 11 bases between. Germline-derived CDR1 and CDR2 are SGHTA and FQGNSA. The CDR3 has 14 residues. CDR3 protein: CASSLGGRHQPQHF. CDR3 bases read: TGTGCCAGCAGCTTAGGGGGGCGGCACCAGCCC. Full variable domain (remainder filled in from reference TRBV7-2 and TRBJ1-5): GAGVSQSPSNKVTEKGKDVELRCDPISGHTALYWYRQSLGQGLEFLIYFQGNSAPDKSGLPSDRFSAERTGGSVSTLTIQRTQQEDSAVYLCASSLGGRHQPQHFGDGTRLSIL.

Comment on this clone: The read gets to within 3 residues of the CDR3 end, and the germline J gene fills in the rest. The rearrangement uses TRBV20-1 and TRBJ1-5; D is ambiguous. Trimming stripped 3 bases from V and 0 bases from J, with 9 bases between. CDR1 and CDR2 from the germline V gene are DFQATT and SNEGSKA (reference sequence). The CDR3 spans 14 residues. This CDR3 reads CSARFQYSNQPQHF. CDR3 bases read: TGCAGTGCTAGGTTTCAGTATAGCAATCAGCCC.

As concerns this clone: The CDR3 end is not reached by the read, which stops 3 residues before it; the germline J gene fills it in. The rearrangement uses TRBV20-1 and TRBJ2-3, with 7 bases fitting TRBD2. The CDR3 covers 16 residues. Germline CDR1 is DFQATT and CDR2 is SNEGSKA (reference sequence). The trim removed 3 bases at V and 2 bases at J, leaving 11 bases unmatched. CDR3 loop: CSASGQAGPFTDTQYF. The part of the CDR3 DNA that was read is TGCAGTGCTAGTGGACAAGCGGGGCCCTTCACAGATACG.

In the case of this clone: The CDR3 extends 3 residues past the end of the read, so its final part is completed from the germline J gene. The chain couples TRBV5-1 to TRBJ2-3; perhaps TRBD1 as D (6 bases). This CDR3 region has 14 residues. Germline V CDR1 and CDR2: SGHRS, YFSETQ. The germline V and J ends were trimmed by 5 bases and 2 bases, with 12 bases remaining between them. CDR3 DNA, as far as it was read: TGCGCCAGCAGAAGTACAGGGATCACAGATACG. It encodes CASRSTGITDT. The entire CDR3 is CASRSTGITDTQYF.

A remark on this clone: The sequenced fragment ends 3 residues before the CDR3 boundary, so the rest is inferred from the germline J gene. This chain joins TRBV10-3 and TRBJ2-3; a possible D gene is TRBD2 (5 bases). The germline V gene encodes CDR1 ENHRY and CDR2 SYGVKD. Trimming took off 0 bases at V and 3 bases at J, with 7 bases between the two ends. There are 14 residues in the CDR3. CDR3 sequence: CAISESVATDTQYF. The CDR3 bases that were read are TGTGCCATCAGTGAGTCAGTAGCGACAGATACG.

Comments on this clone: The read gets to within 3 residues of the CDR3 end, and the germline J gene fills in the rest. The chain joins TRBV11-2 to TRBJ2-1, with 12 bases identical to TRBD2. Looked up from germline, CDR1 is SGHAT and CDR2 is FQNNGV. CDR3 length equals 15 residues. The J segment lost 7 bases and the V segment lost 4 bases, leaving 5 bases of the junction unmatched. The CDR3 loop is CASSSTSGGNNEQFF. The part of the CDR3 DNA that was read is TGTGCCAGCAGCTCGACTAGCGGGGGTAATAATGAG.

As concerns this clone: The read gets to within 3 residues of the CDR3 end, and the germline J gene fills in the rest. This chain links TRBV19 with TRBJ1-1; tentative D call: TRBD1 (5 bases). Per the germline V gene, CDR1 is LNHDA and CDR2 is SQIVND (reference sequence). The V end lost 3 bases, the J end lost 4 bases, and 12 bases lay between the germline ends. The CDR3 totals 14 residues. The CDR3 DNA, read in part, is TGTGCCAGTAGTATCGTTCGCGGGGGCACTGAA. Translating gives CASSIVRGGTE. The full CDR3 is CASSIVRGGTEAFF.

A remark on this clone: The observed sequence ends 3 residues before the CDR3 terminus, with the missing tail filled in from the germline J gene. The chain uses TRBV19 and TRBJ1-2, with 9 bases lining up with TRBD1. Germline lookup yields CDR1 LNHDA and CDR2 SQIVND (reference sequence). J was trimmed by 0 bases and V by 6 bases; bases with no gene match: 2. There are 14 residues in the CDR3. The CDR3 bases that were read are TGTGCCAGTAGGGACAGGGGAGCTAACTATGGC. Translated, it gives CASRDRGANYG. The whole CDR3 sequence reads CASRDRGANYGYTF.

A note on this clone: With the read ending 3 residues before the CDR3 end, the germline J gene is used to fill in that end. The rearrangement links TRBV2 to TRBJ2-3; a possible D gene is TRBD2 (6 bases). Germline V gene sequence: CDR1 SNHLY, CDR2 FYNNEI. The ends were cut back, 7 bases at V and 5 bases at J, with 19 bases in the middle. This CDR3 contains 15 residues. Incomplete CDR3 DNA: TGTGCCAGCACCAAGGGGAGCGGGCGGGGAGATACG. Encoded protein: CASTKGSGRGDT. The entire CDR3 reads CASTKGSGRGDTQYF.

Concerning this clone itself: The read halts 3 residues ahead of the CDR3 end, with the missing end drawn from the germline J gene. The chain is built from TRBV20-1 and TRBJ2-3; 8 positions match TRBD2. Germline V lookup: CDR1 DFQATT, CDR2 SNEGSKA (reference sequence). Trimming removed 7 bases from V and 5 bases from J; junction bases left unmatched: 17. CDR3 size: 16 residues. CDR3 amino acids: CSGLFSGEALGDTQYF. The sequenced part of the CDR3 DNA is TGCAGTGGGCTTTTTAGCGGGGAGGCCCTAGGAGATACG.